The present T cell receptor beta chain was sequenced within a study of lymphopenia after photon versus proton radiotherapy. General study results and limits: Better survival with proton therapy was suggested as possible, not demonstrated. Relative stability marked proton patients; photon patients lost diversity and naive cells. A bigger post-nadir fall in TCR diversity correlated inversely with survival time in deceased patients. After the lymphocyte nadir, photon-treated repertoires showed oligoclonal expansion, especially of CD8+ Temra cells.

This clone appeared once. Its antigen remains unidentified. CDR1 is LGHNA, CDR2 YSLEER, per germline. This CDR3 is 13 amino acids long. Trimming took 0 bases from V and 9 from J, leaving 6 bases between them. Sequencing was performed with immunoSEQ multiplex PCR; in TCRdb, only in-frame clones are kept and a portion is missing. This table holds about 68,000 clones, roughly 91% found once. The chain joins TRBV4-3 to TRBJ1-6, with no clear D. This TCR was sampled from a woman in her 70s with pancreatic cancer. The source material was peripheral blood, sampled from a patient treated with photon-based radiotherapy. The CDR3 protein is CASSQDESSPLHF. The CDR3 DNA reads as TGCGCCAGCAGCCAAGACGAGAGTTCACCCCTCCACTTT.